The entry below describes one TCR beta chain. Deletions cut 1 base from V and 8 bases from J, with 12 bases between. Looked up from germline, CDR1 is SEHNR and CDR2 is FQNEAQ (reference sequence). This CDR3 is built from 14 residues. This sample is drawn from a study of blood T cell repertoires in COVID-19. Clones were sequenced by immunoSEQ multiplex PCR, and TCRdb holds only the in-frame ones, with some missing. The table has about 130,000 clones, approximately 88% seen once. This receptor was taken from a man in his forties or fifties with acute or convalescent COVID-19. This chain connects TRBV7-9 to TRBJ2-1; tentative D call: TRBD2 (5 bases). The sequenced sample consisted of peripheral blood. The chain's CDR3 is CASSLVGDFYEQFF. The CDR3 DNA reads as TGTGCCAGCAGCTTAGTGGGAGACTTTTATGAGCAGTTCTTC.